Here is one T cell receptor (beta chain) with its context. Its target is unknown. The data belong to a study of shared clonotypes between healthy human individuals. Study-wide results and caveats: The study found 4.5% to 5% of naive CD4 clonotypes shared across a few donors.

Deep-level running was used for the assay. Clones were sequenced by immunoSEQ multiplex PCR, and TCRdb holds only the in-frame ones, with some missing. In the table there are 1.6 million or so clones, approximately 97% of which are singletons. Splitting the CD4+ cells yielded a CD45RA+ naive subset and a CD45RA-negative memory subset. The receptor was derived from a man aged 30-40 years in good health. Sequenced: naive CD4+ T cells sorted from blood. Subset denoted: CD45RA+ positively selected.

CDR3 loop: CASSPNREGYTF. The CDR3 DNA sequence: TGTGCCAGCAGTCCGAACAGGGAGGGCTACACCTTC. The chain combines TRBV28 with TRBJ1-2; D is perhaps TRBD1 (6 bases). Per germline, CDR1 MDHEN and CDR2 SYDVKM. The CDR3 contains 12 residues. The V end was cut by 5 bases, the J end by 8 bases, with 12 bases between.